These 24 T cell receptor beta chains came from one sample sequenced in a study of cytomegalovirus exposure and HLA in healthy donors. 60 Vbeta and 13 Jbeta primers were used in PCR. Profiled with immunoSEQ multiplex PCR; TCRdb holds only in-frame clones, not every one. The sample holds some 100,000 clones, approximately 74% seen once. Sequencing input: PBMCs. The receptor set was obtained from a woman aged 45-65 years in good health and CMV-seropositive.

The rearrangement uses TRBV11-2 and TRBJ2-7; D is possibly TRBD1 (6 bases). Trimming took 8 bases from V and 4 from J, leaving 12 bases between them. This CDR3 is built from 12 residues. Looked up from germline, CDR1 is SGHAT and CDR2 is FQNNGV. CDR3 nucleotides: TGTGCCAGCGCGTCAGGGGTTTACGAGCAGTACTTC. This gives the protein CASASGVYEQYF.

This clone has a handful of counts. The CDR3 is CSARPDNEQFF. DNA for the CDR3: TGCAGTGCTAGACCAGACAATGAGCAGTTCTTC. The V call is TRBV20-1, the J call TRBJ2-1; D unresolved. Trimming shortened V by 2 bases and J by 5 bases, and 4 bases separated the two germline ends. In germline, CDR1 is DFQATT, CDR2 SNEGSKA (reference sequence). This CDR3 is built from 11 residues.

The chain uses TRBV4-2 and TRBJ2-3; D perhaps matches TRBD2 (5 bases). CDR1 LGHNA and CDR2 YNFKEQ come from the germline V gene. V was clipped by 6 bases and J by 0 bases, with 13 bases between them. The CDR3 has 15 residues. The CDR3 region is CASSQLDSSTDTQYF. The CDR3 coding sequence is TGTGCCAGCAGTCAACTAGATTCTAGCACAGATACGCAGTATTTT.

The rearrangement uses TRBV27 and TRBJ2-2; D is possibly TRBD1 (5 bases). The CDR3 spans 12 residues. The V end lost 6 bases, the J end lost 5 bases, and 7 bases lay between the germline ends. Germline V gene sequence: CDR1 MNHEY, CDR2 SMNVEV (reference sequence). The CDR3 reads CASRGQTGELFF. The CDR3, as DNA: TGTGCCAGCAGGGGGCAGACCGGGGAGCTGTTTTTT.

The chain couples TRBV7-9 to TRBJ2-5, with 10 bases that match TRBD2. There are 16 residues in the CDR3. Trimming cost V 7 bases and J 1 base; bases outside gene matches: 9. Looked up from germline, CDR1 is SEHNR and CDR2 is FQNEAQ (reference sequence). The CDR3 DNA reads as TGTGCCAGCACCCCTCGAGCGGGAGGGCCCCAAGAGACCCAGTACTTC. This codes for CASTPRAGGPQETQYF.

The rearrangement uses TRBV18 and TRBJ2-7; weak D call: TRBD1 (5 bases). There are 13 residues in the CDR3. In germline, CDR1 is KGHSH, CDR2 LQKENI. Trimming removed 6 bases from V and 2 bases from J, with 11 bases in between. CDR3 nucleotide sequence: TGTGCCAGCTCCCGTGACAGTGCCTACGAGCAGTACTTC. It specifies CASSRDSAYEQYF.

This chain links TRBV6-1 with TRBJ2-2; D gene uncertain. There are 14 residues in the CDR3. The ends were cut back, 6 bases at V and 0 bases at J, with 8 bases in the middle. CDR1 is MNHNS and CDR2 is SASEGT in the germline V gene. The CDR3 spells CASRQAANTGELFF. Here the CDR3 DNA reads TGTGCCAGCAGGCAGGCCGCGAACACCGGGGAGCTGTTTTTT.

A few counts support this clone. The V call is TRBV7-2, the J call TRBJ2-1, with D perhaps matching TRBD1 (6 bases). This CDR3 spans 12 amino acids. With 6 bases removed from V and 9 bases from J, the gap between germline ends came to 12 bases. CDR1 is SGHTA, CDR2 FQGNSA, per germline. This CDR3 reads CASRKTDSEQFF. The CDR3, as DNA: TGTGCCAGCAGAAAAACGGACAGTGAGCAGTTCTTC.

A note on this clone: Within the sample, other DNA sequences also encode this same CDR3. CDR3 DNA sequence: TGCGCCAGCAGCTTTGGTCAGGGAGAGACCCAGTACTTC. This codes for CASSFGQGETQYF. This chain joins TRBV5-1 and TRBJ2-5; maybe TRBD1 (5 bases). Trimming shortened V by 2 bases and J by 4 bases, and 9 bases separated the two germline ends. The CDR3 contains 13 residues. The germline gives CDR1 SGHRS, CDR2 YFSETQ.

V and J are TRBV29-1 and TRBJ2-3; TRBD2 aligns across 9 bases. After removal of 5 bases from V and 5 bases from J, the junction contained 23 bases not matched to a gene. Germline lookup yields CDR1 SQVTM and CDR2 ANQGSEA. This CDR3 comprises 19 residues. The CDR3 DNA is TGCAGCGTTACTAAACCTATAGCGGGAGACCCCATTAAGAGAGATACGCAGTATTTT. It encodes CSVTKPIAGDPIKRDTQYF.

Only a few counts were recorded for this clone. This chain joins TRBV6-1 and TRBJ1-2; 7 bases are shared with TRBD1. This CDR3 is 13 amino acids long. Trimming at V came to 6 bases and at J to 4 bases, leaving 5 bases not matched to a gene. The V gene's germline CDR1 is MNHNS and CDR2 SASEGT. The CDR3 sequence is CASRGDSAYGYTF. The CDR3 bases are TGTGCCAGCAGGGGGGACAGCGCCTATGGCTACACCTTC.

The chain has TRBV28 and TRBJ2-1, with 8 bases fitting TRBD2. The CDR3 covers 17 residues. Trimming at V came to 6 bases and at J to 4 bases, leaving 14 bases not matched to a gene. Germline V gene data show CDR1 as MDHEN and CDR2 as SYDVKM. In nucleotides, the CDR3 is TGTGCCAGCAGCCTGACCCCGGCGGGAGGTAATTACAATGAGCAGTTCTTC. This gives the protein CASSLTPAGGNYNEQFF.

The rearrangement uses TRBV6-6 and TRBJ1-5, with D tentatively TRBD1 (6 bases). The CDR3 is 13 residues long. With 7 bases removed from V and 3 bases from J, the gap between germline ends came to 10 bases. Germline V gives CDR1 MNHNY, CDR2 SVGAGI (reference sequence). For the CDR3, the DNA is TGTGCCAGCATTGCAGGGGTCAATCAGCCCCAGCATTTT. Protein sequence: CASIAGVNQPQHF.

The gene calls are TRBV5-5 and TRBJ1-2, with 9 bases identical to TRBD1. V lost 4 bases and J lost 4; bases outside the gene matches: 8. CDR3 length: 15 residues. The germline gives CDR1 SGHKS, CDR2 YYEKEE (reference sequence). The CDR3 nucleotides are TGTGCCAGCAGCGACGGGACAGGGTCCCCCTATGGCTACACCTTC. Encoded protein: CASSDGTGSPYGYTF.

The chain has TRBV10-3 and TRBJ2-1; 8 bases are a match to TRBD1. This CDR3 is built from 14 residues. The V and J ends lost 2 bases and 7 bases, in that order; junction bases with no gene match: 4. Germline loops: CDR1 ENHRY, CDR2 SYGVKD. The CDR3 nucleotides are TGTGCCATCAGTGAGACAGGGGGAAAAAATGAGCAGTTCTTC. It yields the protein CAISETGGKNEQFF.

The chain has TRBV18 and TRBJ1-1; TRBD1 matches 8 bases. The germline V gene encodes CDR1 KGHSH and CDR2 LQKENI. The CDR3 spans 14 residues. V was pared by 3 bases and J by 4 bases, with 4 bases of the junction left unmatched. The CDR3, as DNA: TGTGCCAGCTCACCGCCAGGGGGCTTCACTGAAGCTTTCTTT. Encoded protein: CASSPPGGFTEAFF.

This chain links TRBV19 with TRBJ1-1; D is uncertain. The CDR3 loop spans 12 amino acids. The V end was cut by 2 bases, the J end by 2 bases, with 3 bases between. Germline V gene sequence: CDR1 LNHDA, CDR2 SQIVND (reference sequence). The CDR3 sequence is CASSIYNTEAFF. The CDR3 DNA follows: TGTGCCAGTAGTATATATAACACTGAAGCTTTCTTT.

The J gene is TRBJ2-1, the V gene TRBV6-6, with D possibly TRBD1 on 6 matching bases. Trimming took 7 bases from V and 3 from J, leaving 10 bases between them. The CDR3 totals 13 residues. Germline CDR1 MNHNY, CDR2 SVGAGI (reference sequence). CDR3 DNA sequence: TGTGCCAGCACCCTGGACAGCTACAATGAGCAGTTCTTC. Its translation is CASTLDSYNEQFF.

The rearrangement links TRBV6-6 to TRBJ2-7; TRBD1 matches at 9 bases. The CDR3 extends over 14 amino acids. V gave up 5 bases and J gave up 6 bases; unmatched junction bases: 8. The germline V gene has CDR1 MNHNY and CDR2 SVGAGI (reference sequence). CDR3 loop: CASSHIGQGSEQYF. In nucleotides, the CDR3 is TGTGCCAGCAGTCACATAGGACAGGGGAGCGAGCAGTACTTC.

The gene calls are TRBV30 and TRBJ2-1; 16 bases are a match to TRBD2. CDR3 length: 14 amino acids. V lost 2 bases, J lost 16 bases, and 8 bases stayed unmatched. Germline values: CDR1 GTSNPN, CDR2 SVGIG (reference sequence). DNA of the CDR3: TGTGCCTGGAGTCTTCCGGGACTAGCGGGAGGGCACTTCTTC. Protein: CAWSLPGLAGGHFF.

This chain connects TRBV6-1 to TRBJ1-5; TRBD1 is a possible D gene (5 bases). The germline V gene has CDR1 MNHNS and CDR2 SASEGT. V was clipped by 2 bases and J by 4 bases, with 18 bases between them. This CDR3 region has 17 residues. In nucleotides, the CDR3 is TGTGCCAGCAGTGAACTACCTGACAGCATTGATAATCAGCCCCAGCATTTT. Its translation is CASSELPDSIDNQPQHF.

The chain carries TRBV4-3 and TRBJ1-2; possible D gene TRBD1, 6 bases. The germline V and J ends were trimmed by 1 base and 7 bases, with 13 bases remaining between them. The CDR3 spans 14 residues. Germline V gives CDR1 LGHNA, CDR2 YSLEER. CDR3 sequence reads: CASSQVPGESGYTF. For the CDR3, the DNA is TGCGCCAGCAGCCAAGTACCAGGGGAGTCTGGCTACACCTTC.

This chain connects TRBV5-1 to TRBJ2-3; D possibly corresponds to TRBD1 (5 bases). The CDR3 has 14 residues. CDR1 is SGHRS, CDR2 YFSETQ, per germline. Trimming shortened V by 1 base and J by 7 bases, and 13 bases separated the two germline ends. CDR3 bases: TGCGCCAGCAGCTTGTCACAGGACGTATATACGCAGTATTTT. It codes for CASSLSQDVYTQYF.

This clone was recorded a few times. The V call is TRBV7-8, the J call TRBJ2-7; maybe TRBD1 (5 bases). CDR3 size: 16 residues. V was shortened by 2 bases and J by 0 bases, with 14 bases between the two germline ends. CDR1 and CDR2 from the germline V gene are SGHVS and FQNEAQ. CDR3 region: CASSLTPDTSSYEQYF. CDR3 in DNA: TGTGCCAGCAGCTTAACTCCGGACACGAGCTCCTACGAGCAGTACTTC. The complete variable domain, with remaining parts taken from reference TRBV7-8 and TRBJ2-7, reads GAGVSQSPRYKVAKRGQDVALRCDPISGHVSLFWYQQALGQGPEFLTYFQNEAQLDKSGLPSDRFFAERPEGSVSTLKIQRTQQEDSAVYLCASSLTPDTSSYEQYFGPGTRLTVT.